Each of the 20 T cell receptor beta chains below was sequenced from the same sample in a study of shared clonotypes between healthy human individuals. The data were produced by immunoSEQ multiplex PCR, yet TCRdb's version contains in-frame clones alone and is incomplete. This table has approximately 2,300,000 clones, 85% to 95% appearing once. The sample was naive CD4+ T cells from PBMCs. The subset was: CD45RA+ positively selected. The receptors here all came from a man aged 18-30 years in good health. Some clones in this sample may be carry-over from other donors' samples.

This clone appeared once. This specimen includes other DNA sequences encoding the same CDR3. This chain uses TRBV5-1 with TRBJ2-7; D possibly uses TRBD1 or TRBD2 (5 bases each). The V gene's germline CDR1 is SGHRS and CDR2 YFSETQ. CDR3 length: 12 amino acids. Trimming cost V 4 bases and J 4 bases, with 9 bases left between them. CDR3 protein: CASSHEGYEQYF. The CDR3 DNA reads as TGCGCCAGCAGCCACGAGGGGTACGAGCAGTACTTC.

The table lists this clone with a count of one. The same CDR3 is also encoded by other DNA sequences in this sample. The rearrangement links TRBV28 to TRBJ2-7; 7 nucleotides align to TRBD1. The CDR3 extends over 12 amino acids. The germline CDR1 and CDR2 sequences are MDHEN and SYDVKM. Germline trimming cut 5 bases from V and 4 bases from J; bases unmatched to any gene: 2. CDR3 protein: CASSRGRYEQYF. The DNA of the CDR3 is TGTGCCAGCAGTAGGGGGCGGTACGAGCAGTACTTC.

CDR3 sequence reads: CASSLSAGPLQETQYF. The CDR3 DNA sequence: TGTGCCAGCAGCTTGTCAGCGGGACCATTACAGGAGACCCAGTACTTC. The rearrangement uses TRBV5-4 and TRBJ2-5, with TRBD2 matching over 7 bases. Trimming removed 1 base from V and 5 bases from J; junction bases left unmatched: 11. The germline V gene has CDR1 SGHNT and CDR2 YYREEE (reference sequence). This CDR3 spans 16 amino acids.

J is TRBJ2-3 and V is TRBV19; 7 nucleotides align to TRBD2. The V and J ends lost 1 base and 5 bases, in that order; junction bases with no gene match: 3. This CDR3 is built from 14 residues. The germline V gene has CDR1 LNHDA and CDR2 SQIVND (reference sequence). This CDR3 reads CASSIGGRGDTQYF. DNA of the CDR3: TGTGCCAGTAGTATAGGCGGGAGAGGAGATACGCAGTATTTT.

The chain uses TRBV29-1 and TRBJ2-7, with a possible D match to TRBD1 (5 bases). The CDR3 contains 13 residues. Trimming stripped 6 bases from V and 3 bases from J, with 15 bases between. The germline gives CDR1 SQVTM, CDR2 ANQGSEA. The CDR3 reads CSVSQGPYYEQYF. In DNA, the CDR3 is TGCAGCGTGAGCCAGGGCCCATACTACGAGCAGTACTTC.

CDR3 sequence reads: CASSGGPKETQYF. CDR3 coding DNA: TGTGCCAGCAGCGGGGGTCCCAAAGAGACCCAGTACTTC. The V and J genes are TRBV9 and TRBJ2-5, with D unclear. V was pared by 3 bases and J by 3 bases, with 9 bases between. CDR3 size: 13 residues. Germline V gene lookup returns CDR1 SGDLS and CDR2 YYNGEE.

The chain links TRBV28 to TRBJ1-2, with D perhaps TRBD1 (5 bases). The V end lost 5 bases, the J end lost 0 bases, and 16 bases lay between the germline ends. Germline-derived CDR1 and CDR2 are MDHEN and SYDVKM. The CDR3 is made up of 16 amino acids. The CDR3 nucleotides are TGTGCCAGCAGTCCAGGAAAGGGGATTCCTAACTATGGCTACACCTTC. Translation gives CASSPGKGIPNYGYTF.

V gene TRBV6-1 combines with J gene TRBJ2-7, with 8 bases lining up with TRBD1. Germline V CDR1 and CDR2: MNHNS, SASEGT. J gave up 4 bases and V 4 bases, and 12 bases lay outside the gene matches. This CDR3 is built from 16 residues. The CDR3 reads CASSGIGQGQDYEQYF. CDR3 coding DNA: TGTGCCAGCAGTGGAATTGGACAGGGCCAGGATTACGAGCAGTACTTC.

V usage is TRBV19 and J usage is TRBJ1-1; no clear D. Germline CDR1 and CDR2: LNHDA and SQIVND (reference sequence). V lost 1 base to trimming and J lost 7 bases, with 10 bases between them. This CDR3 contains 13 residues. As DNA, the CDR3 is TGTGCCAGTAGTATAGTGTTCGCAGGTGAAGCTTTCTTT. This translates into CASSIVFAGEAFF.

Here the CDR3 reads CASTPQGARYGYTF. For the CDR3, the DNA is TGTGCCAGCACGCCCCAGGGGGCGCGCTATGGCTACACCTTC. The V and J genes are TRBV7-2 and TRBJ1-2, with 8 bases identical to TRBD1. The CDR3 spans 14 residues. V lost 7 bases, J lost 4 bases, and 8 bases stayed unmatched. Germline CDR1 and CDR2: SGHTA and FQGNSA.

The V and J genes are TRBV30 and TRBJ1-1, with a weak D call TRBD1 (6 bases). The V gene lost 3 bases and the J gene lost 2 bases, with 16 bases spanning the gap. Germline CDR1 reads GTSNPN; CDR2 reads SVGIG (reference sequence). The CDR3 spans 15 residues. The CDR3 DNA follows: TGTGCCTGGAGGGCCCATTTGGGGGGCAACACTGAAGCTTTCTTT. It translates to CAWRAHLGGNTEAFF.

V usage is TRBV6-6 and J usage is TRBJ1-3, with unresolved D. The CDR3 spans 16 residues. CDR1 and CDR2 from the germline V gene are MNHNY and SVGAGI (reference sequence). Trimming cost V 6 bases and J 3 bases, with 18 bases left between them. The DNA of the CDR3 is TGTGCCAGCAGCCCGGAGCCGTCCGAGGGTGGAAACACCATATATTTT. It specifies CASSPEPSEGGNTIYF.

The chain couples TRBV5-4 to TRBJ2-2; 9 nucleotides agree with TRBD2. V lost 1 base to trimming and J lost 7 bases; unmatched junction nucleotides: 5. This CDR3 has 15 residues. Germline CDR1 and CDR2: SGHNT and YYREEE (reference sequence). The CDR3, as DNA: TGTGCCAGCAGCTTGCAAGCGGGAGGTTACGGGGAGCTGTTTTTT. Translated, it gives CASSLQAGGYGELFF.

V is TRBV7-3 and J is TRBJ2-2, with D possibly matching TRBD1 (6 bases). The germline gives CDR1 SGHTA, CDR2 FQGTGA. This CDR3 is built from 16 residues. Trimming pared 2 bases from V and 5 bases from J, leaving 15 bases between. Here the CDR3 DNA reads TGTGCCAGCAGCTTATTGTCGGTGGGACAAACCGGGGAGCTGTTTTTT. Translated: CASSLLSVGQTGELFF. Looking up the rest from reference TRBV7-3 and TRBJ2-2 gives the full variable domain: GAGVSQTPSNKVTEKGKYVELRCDPISGHTALYWYRQSLGQGPEFLIYFQGTGAADDSGLPNDRFFAVRPEGSVSTLKIQRTERGDSAVYLCASSLLSVGQTGELFFGEGSRLTVL.

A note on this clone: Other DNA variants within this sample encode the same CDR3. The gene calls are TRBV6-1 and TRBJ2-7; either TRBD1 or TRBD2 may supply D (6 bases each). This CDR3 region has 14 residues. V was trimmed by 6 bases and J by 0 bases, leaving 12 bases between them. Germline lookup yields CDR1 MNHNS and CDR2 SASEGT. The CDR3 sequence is CASSEGGSSYEQYF. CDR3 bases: TGTGCCAGCAGCGAGGGGGGTAGCTCCTACGAGCAGTACTTC.

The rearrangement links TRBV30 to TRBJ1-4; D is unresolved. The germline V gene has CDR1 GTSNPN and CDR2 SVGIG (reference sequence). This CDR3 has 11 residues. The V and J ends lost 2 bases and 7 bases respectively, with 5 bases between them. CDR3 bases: TGTGCCTGGAGTTTGGGTGAAAAACTGTTTTTT. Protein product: CAWSLGEKLFF.

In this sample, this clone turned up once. The CDR3 sequence: CASSLEFLQGRNTIYF. The DNA for the CDR3 is TGTGCCAGCAGTTTAGAGTTTCTCCAGGGACGAAACACCATATATTTT. V gene TRBV28 combines with J gene TRBJ1-3; D might be TRBD1 (5 bases). This CDR3 comprises 16 residues. The ends were cut back, 2 bases at V and 5 bases at J, with 16 bases in the middle. CDR1 MDHEN and CDR2 SYDVKM come from the germline V gene.

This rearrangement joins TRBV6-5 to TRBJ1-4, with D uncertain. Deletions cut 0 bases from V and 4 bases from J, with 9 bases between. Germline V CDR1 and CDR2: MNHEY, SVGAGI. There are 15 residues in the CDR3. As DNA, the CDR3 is TGTGCCAGCAGTTACTCGAGCGGACTTAATGAAAAACTGTTTTTT. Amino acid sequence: CASSYSSGLNEKLFF.

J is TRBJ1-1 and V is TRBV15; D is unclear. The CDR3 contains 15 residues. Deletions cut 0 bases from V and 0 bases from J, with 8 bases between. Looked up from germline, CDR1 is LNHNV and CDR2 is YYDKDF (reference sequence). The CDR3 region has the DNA TGTGCCACCAGCAGAGATCTCACAGTGAACACTGAAGCTTTCTTT. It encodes CATSRDLTVNTEAFF.

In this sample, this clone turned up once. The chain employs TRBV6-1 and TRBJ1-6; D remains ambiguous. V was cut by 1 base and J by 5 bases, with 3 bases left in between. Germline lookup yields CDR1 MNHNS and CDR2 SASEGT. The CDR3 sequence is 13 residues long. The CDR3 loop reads CASSEGNNSPLHF. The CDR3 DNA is TGTGCCAGCAGTGAAGGAAATAATTCACCCCTCCACTTT.